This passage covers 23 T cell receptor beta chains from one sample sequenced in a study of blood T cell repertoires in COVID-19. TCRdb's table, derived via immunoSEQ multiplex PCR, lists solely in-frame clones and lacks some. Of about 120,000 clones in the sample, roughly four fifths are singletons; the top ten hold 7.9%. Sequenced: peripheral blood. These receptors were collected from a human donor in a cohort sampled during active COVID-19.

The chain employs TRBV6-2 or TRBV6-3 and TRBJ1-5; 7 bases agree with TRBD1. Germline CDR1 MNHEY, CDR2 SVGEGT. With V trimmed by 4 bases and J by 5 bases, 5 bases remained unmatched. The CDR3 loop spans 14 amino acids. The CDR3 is CASSSTGDYQPQHF. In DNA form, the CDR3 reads TGTGCCAGCAGTTCAACAGGGGATTATCAGCCCCAGCATTTT.

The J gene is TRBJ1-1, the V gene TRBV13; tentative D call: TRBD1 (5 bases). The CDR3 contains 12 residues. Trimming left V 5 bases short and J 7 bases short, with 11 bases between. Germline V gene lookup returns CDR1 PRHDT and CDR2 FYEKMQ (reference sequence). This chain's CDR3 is CASSLTGNEAFF. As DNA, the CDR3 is TGTGCCAGCAGCCTTACAGGCAATGAAGCTTTCTTT.

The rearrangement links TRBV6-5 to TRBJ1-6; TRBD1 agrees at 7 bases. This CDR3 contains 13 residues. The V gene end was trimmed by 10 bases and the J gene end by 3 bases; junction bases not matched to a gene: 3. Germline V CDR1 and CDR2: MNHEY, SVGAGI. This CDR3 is CATWTGYNSPLHF. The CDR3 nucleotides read TGTGCCACCTGGACAGGCTATAATTCACCCCTCCACTTT.

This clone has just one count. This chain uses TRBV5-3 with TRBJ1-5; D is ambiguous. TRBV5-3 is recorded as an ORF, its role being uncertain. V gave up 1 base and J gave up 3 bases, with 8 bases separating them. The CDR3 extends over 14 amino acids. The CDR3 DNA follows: TGTGCCAGAAGCTTGTACGGGTTCAATCAGCCCCAGCATTTT. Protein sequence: CARSLYGFNQPQHF.

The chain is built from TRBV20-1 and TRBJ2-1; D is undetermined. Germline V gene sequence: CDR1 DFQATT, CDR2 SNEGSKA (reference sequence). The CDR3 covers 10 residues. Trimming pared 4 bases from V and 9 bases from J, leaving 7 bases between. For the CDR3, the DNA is TGCAGTGCTAAAGTCGGTGAGCAGTTCTTC. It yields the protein CSAKVGEQFF.

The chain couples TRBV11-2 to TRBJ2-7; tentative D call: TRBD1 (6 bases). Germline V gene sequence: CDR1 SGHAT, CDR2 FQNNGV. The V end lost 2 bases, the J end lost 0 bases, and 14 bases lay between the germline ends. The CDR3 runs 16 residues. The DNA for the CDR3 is TGTGCCAGCAGCTTACCCCCTTGGACAGCCTCCTACGAGCAGTACTTC. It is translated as CASSLPPWTASYEQYF.

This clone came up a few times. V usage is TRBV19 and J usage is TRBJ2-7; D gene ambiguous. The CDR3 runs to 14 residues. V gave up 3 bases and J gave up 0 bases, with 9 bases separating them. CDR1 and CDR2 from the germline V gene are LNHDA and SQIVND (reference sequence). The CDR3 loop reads CASSISRNSYEQYF. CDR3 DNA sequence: TGTGCCAGTAGTATCTCGCGGAACTCCTACGAGCAGTACTTC.

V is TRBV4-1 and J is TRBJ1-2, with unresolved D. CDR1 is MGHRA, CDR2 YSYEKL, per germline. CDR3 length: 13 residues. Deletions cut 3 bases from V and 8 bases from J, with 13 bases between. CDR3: CASSHSPTGGYTF. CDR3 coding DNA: TGCGCCAGCAGCCACTCACCAACCGGGGGCTACACCTTC.

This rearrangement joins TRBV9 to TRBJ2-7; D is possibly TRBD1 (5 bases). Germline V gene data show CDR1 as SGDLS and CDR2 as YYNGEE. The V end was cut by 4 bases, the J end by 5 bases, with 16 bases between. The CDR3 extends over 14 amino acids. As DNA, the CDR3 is TGTGCCAGCAGCCCTACCACAGGAATCGACGAGCAGTACTTC. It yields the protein CASSPTTGIDEQYF.

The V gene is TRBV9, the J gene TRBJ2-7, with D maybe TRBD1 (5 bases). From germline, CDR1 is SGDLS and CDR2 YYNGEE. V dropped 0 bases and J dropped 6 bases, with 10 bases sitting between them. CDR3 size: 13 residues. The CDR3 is CASSVGQGSEQYF. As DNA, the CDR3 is TGTGCCAGCAGCGTAGGGCAGGGTAGCGAGCAGTACTTC.

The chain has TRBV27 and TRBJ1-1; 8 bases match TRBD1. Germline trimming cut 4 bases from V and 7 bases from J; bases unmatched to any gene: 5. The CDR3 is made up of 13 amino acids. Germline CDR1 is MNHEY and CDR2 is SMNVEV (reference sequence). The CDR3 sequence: CASSYSGTGEAFF. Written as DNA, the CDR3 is TGTGCCAGCAGTTACTCCGGGACAGGTGAAGCTTTCTTT.

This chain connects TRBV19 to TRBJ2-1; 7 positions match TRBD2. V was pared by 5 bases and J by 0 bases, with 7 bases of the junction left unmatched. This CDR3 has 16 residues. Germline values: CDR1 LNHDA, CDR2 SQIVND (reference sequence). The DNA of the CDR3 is TGTGCCAGTAGTGAGCGGGAAAGGAGCTCCTACAATGAGCAGTTCTTC. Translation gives CASSERERSSYNEQFF. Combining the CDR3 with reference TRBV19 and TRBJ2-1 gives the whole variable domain DGGITQSPKYLFRKEGQNVTLSCEQNLNHDAMYWYRQDPGQGLRLIYYSQIVNDFQKGDIAEGYSVSREKKESFPLTVTSAQKNPTAFYLCASSERERSSYNEQFFGPGTRLTVL.

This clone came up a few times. CDR3 residues: CASSQDRVGDNQPQHF. The CDR3 nucleotides are TGTGCCAGCTCACAGGACAGGGTTGGGGACAATCAGCCCCAGCATTTT. This chain connects TRBV18 to TRBJ1-5; the match to TRBD1 covers 8 bases. There are 16 residues in the CDR3. Per the germline V gene, CDR1 is KGHSH and CDR2 is LQKENI. Losses at the gene ends were 4 bases for V and 3 bases for J; bases not matched to a gene: 8.

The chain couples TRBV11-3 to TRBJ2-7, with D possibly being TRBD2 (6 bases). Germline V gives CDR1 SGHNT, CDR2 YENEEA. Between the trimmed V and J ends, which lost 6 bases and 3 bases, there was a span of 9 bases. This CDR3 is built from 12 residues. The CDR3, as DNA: TGTGCCAGCAGTCGGGGGAACTACGAGCAGTACTTC. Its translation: CASSRGNYEQYF.

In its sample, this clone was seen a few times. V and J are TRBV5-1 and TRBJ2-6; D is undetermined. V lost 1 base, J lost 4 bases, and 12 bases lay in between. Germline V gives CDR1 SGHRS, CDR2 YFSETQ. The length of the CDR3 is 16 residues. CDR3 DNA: TGCGCCAGCAGCTTGATATTTGGGCCGGGGGCCAACGTCCTGACTTTC. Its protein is CASSLIFGPGANVLTF.

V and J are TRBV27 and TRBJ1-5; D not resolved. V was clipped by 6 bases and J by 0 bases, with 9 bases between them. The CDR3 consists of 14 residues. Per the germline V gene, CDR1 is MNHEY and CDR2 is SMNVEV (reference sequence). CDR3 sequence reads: CASSPLNSNQPQHF. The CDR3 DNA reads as TGTGCCAGCAGCCCACTCAATAGCAATCAGCCCCAGCATTTT.

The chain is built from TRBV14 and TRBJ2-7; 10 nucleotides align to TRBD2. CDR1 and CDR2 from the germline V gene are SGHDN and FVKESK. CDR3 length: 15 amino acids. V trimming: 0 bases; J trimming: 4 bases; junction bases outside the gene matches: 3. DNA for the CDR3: TGTGCCAGCAGCCAAGAGAGGACTAGCGGATACGAGCAGTACTTC. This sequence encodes CASSQERTSGYEQYF.

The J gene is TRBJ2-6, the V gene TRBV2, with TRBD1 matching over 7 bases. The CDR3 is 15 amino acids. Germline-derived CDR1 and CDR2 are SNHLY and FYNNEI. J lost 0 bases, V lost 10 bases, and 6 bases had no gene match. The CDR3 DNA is TGTGCCACATTGACAGGGAGCTCTGGGGCCAACGTCCTGACTTTC. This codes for CATLTGSSGANVLTF.

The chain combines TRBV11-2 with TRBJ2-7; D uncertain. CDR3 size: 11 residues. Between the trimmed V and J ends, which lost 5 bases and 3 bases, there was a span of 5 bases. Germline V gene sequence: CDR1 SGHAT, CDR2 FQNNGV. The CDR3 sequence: CASSPIYEQYF. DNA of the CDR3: TGTGCCAGCAGCCCAATCTACGAGCAGTACTTC.

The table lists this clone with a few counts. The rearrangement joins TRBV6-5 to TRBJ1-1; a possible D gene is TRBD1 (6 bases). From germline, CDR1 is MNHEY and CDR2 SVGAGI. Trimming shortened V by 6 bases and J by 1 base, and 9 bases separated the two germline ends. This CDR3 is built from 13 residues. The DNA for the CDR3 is TGTGCCAGCAGCTGGACAGAGAACACTGAAGCTTTCTTT. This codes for CASSWTENTEAFF.

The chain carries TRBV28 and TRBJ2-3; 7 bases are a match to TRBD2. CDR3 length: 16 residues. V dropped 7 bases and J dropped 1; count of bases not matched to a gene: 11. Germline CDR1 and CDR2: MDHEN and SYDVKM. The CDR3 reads CASNGRLTGGTDTQYF. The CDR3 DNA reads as TGTGCCAGCAACGGGAGGCTAACCGGGGGCACAGATACGCAGTATTTT.

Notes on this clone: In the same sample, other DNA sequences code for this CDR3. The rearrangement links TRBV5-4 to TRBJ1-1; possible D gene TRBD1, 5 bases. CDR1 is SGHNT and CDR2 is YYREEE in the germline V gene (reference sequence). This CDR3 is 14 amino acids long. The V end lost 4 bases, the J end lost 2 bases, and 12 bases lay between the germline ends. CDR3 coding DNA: TGTGCCAGCAGCCCTTGGGGGGGAAACACTGAAGCTTTCTTT. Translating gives CASSPWGGNTEAFF.

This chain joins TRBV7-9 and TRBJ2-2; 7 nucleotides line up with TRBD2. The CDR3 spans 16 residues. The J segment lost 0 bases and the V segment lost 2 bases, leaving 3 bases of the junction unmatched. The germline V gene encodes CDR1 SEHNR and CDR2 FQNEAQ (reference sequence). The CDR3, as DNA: TGTGCCAGCAGCTTATGGGGGGGACCGAACACCGGGGAGCTGTTTTTT. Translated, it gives CASSLWGGPNTGELFF.